These T cell receptor beta chains were read from a single sample in a study of shared clonotypes between healthy human individuals. Some clones are missing from TCRdb's copy, which holds only in-frame ones; the method was immunoSEQ multiplex PCR. The sample has 300,000 to 400,000 clones; roughly 84% are singletons. Sequenced material: memory CD8+ T cells sorted from blood. Source of these receptors: a man between 18 and 29 years old in good health. The CDR3 runs from the conserved cysteine through the conserved F or W. Each record gives: clone size, CDR3 length, J gene, D gene, V gene, CDR3 protein, CDR3 DNA. A D gene is named only where the DNA matches it firmly. Part of the rows lack a size; the others show once, few, many or a class for expanded clones.

size: .; length: 12; J: TRBJ1-2; D: .; V: TRBV29-1; CDR3: CSVGGQGYGYTF; DNA: TGCAGCGTTGGGGGTCAGGGGTATGGCTACACCTTC
size: .; length: 14; J: TRBJ1-2; D: TRBD1; V: TRBV27; CDR3: CASSPLQGALGYTF; DNA: TGTGCCAGCAGTCCACTACAGGGGGCGCTTGGCTACACCTTC
size: .; length: 16; J: TRBJ1-1; D: .; V: TRBV6-5; CDR3: CASSYSKHKMNTEAFF; DNA: TGTGCCAGCAGTTACTCGAAACACAAGATGAACACTGAAGCTTTCTTT
size: .; length: 17; J: TRBJ2-7; D: TRBD2; V: TRBV18; CDR3: CASSPGTSGGLAWEQYF; DNA: TGTGCCAGCTCACCCGGGACTAGCGGGGGGCTTGCTTGGGAGCAGTACTTC
size: .; length: 17; J: TRBJ2-7; D: TRBD2; V: TRBV4-1; CDR3: CASSPSTSQSLFYEQYF; DNA: TGCGCCAGCAGCCCCTCGACTAGCCAATCCCTCTTCTACGAGCAGTACTTC
size: .; length: 15; J: TRBJ2-1; D: TRBD2; V: TRBV11-2; CDR3: CASSIQRDYYNEQFF; DNA: TGTGCCAGCAGCATTCAGCGGGATTACTACAATGAGCAGTTCTTC
size: .; length: 16; J: TRBJ2-5; D: TRBD1; V: TRBV9; CDR3: CASSVAPQDRRETQYF; DNA: TGTGCCAGCAGCGTAGCCCCGCAGGACAGGCGGGAGACCCAGTACTTC
size: .; length: 15; J: TRBJ2-1; D: TRBD2; V: TRBV27; CDR3: CASSSLAGGGNEQFF; DNA: TGTGCCAGCAGTTCACTAGCGGGAGGTGGGAATGAGCAGTTCTTC
size: .; length: 16; J: TRBJ2-2; D: TRBD1; V: TRBV4-1; CDR3: CASSQERDRSTGELFF; DNA: TGCGCCAGCAGCCAAGAACGGGACAGGAGCACCGGGGAGCTGTTTTTT
size: .; length: 15; J: TRBJ2-1; D: .; V: TRBV5-1; CDR3: CASSEVGPWDNEQFF; DNA: TGCGCCAGCAGCGAAGTCGGACCATGGGACAATGAGCAGTTCTTC
size: .; length: 17; J: TRBJ2-5; D: TRBD1; V: TRBV5-1; CDR3: CASSLDGTGILQETQYF; DNA: TGCGCCAGCAGCTTGGACGGGACAGGTATTTTACAAGAGACCCAGTACTTC
size: .; length: 14; J: TRBJ2-5; D: TRBD2; V: TRBV6-5; CDR3: CASSLLGGLETQYF; DNA: TGTGCCAGCAGTTTACTGGGGGGGTTAGAGACCCAGTACTTC
size: .; length: 11; J: TRBJ2-7; D: .; V: TRBV5-1; CDR3: CASSSSYEQYF; DNA: TGCGCCAGCAGCTCTTCCTACGAGCAGTACTTC
size: .; length: 15; J: TRBJ2-1; D: .; V: TRBV14; CDR3: CASSPLIGAYNEQFF; DNA: TGTGCCAGCAGCCCCTTAATCGGTGCCTACAATGAGCAGTTCTTC
size: .; length: 15; J: TRBJ2-7; D: .; V: TRBV4-1; CDR3: CASSQGERVSYEQYF; DNA: TGCGCCAGCAGCCAAGGGGAGCGGGTTTCCTACGAGCAGTACTTC
size: once; length: 13; J: TRBJ2-7; D: .; V: TRBV11-2; CDR3: CASSLVRGYEQYF; DNA: TGTGCCAGCAGCTTAGTCCGCGGATACGAGCAGTACTTC
size: once; length: 15; J: TRBJ2-5; D: .; V: TRBV5-1; CDR3: CASRGGHAGQETQYF; DNA: TGCGCCAGCAGGGGTGGACATGCCGGCCAAGAGACCCAGTACTTC
size: .; length: 15; J: TRBJ2-5; D: .; V: TRBV23-1; CDR3: CASSQSTAAEETQYF; DNA: TGCGCCAGCAGTCAATCAACAGCCGCGGAAGAGACCCAGTACTTC
size: .; length: 15; J: TRBJ1-6; D: .; V: TRBV27; CDR3: CASSLIGHPNSPLHF; DNA: TGTGCCAGCAGTTTAATAGGGCATCCTAATTCACCCCTCCACTTT
size: .; length: 15; J: TRBJ2-7; D: .; V: TRBV4-3; CDR3: CASSHSEEDSYEQYF; DNA: TGCGCCAGCAGCCATAGCGAAGAGGACTCCTACGAGCAGTACTTC
size: .; length: 13; J: TRBJ2-7; D: .; V: TRBV7-9; CDR3: CASSATGFYEQYF; DNA: TGTGCCAGCAGCGCGACAGGTTTCTACGAGCAGTACTTC
size: .; length: 14; J: TRBJ1-2; D: .; V: TRBV7-2; CDR3: CASSFTRDDYGYTF; DNA: TGTGCCAGCAGCTTCACCAGGGACGACTATGGCTACACCTTC
size: .; length: 17; J: TRBJ2-5; D: TRBD2; V: TRBV28; CDR3: CASSGGRTSGRGETQYF; DNA: TGTGCCAGCAGTGGCGGACGGACTAGCGGGAGGGGTGAGACCCAGTACTTC
size: few; length: 12; J: TRBJ1-1; D: .; V: TRBV5-1; CDR3: CASNLGGTEAFF; DNA: TGCGCCAGCAACCTTGGTGGCACTGAAGCTTTCTTT
size: .; length: 16; J: TRBJ1-2; D: TRBD1; V: TRBV7-9; CDR3: CASSLLPTGEDYGYTF; DNA: TGTGCCAGCAGCTTATTGCCCACAGGGGAGGACTATGGCTACACCTTC
size: .; length: 16; J: TRBJ1-5; D: TRBD1; V: TRBV30; CDR3: CAWSASGQLGNQPQHF; DNA: TGTGCCTGGAGTGCCTCGGGACAGTTGGGCAATCAGCCCCAGCATTTT